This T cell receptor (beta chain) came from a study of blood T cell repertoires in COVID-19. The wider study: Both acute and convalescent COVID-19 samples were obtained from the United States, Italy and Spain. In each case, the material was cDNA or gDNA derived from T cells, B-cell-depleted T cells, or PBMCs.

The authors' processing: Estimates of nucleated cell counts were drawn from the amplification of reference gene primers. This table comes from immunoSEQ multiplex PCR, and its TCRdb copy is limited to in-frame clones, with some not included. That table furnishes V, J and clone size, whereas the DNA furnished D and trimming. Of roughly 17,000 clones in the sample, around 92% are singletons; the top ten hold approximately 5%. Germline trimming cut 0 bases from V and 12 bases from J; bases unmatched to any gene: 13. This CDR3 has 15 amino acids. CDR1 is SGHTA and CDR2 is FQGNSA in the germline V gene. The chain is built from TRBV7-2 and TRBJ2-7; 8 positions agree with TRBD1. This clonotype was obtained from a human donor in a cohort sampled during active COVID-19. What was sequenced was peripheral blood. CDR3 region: CASSLAQVWDRQSYF. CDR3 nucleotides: TGTGCCAGCAGCTTAGCGCAGGTTTGGGACAGGCAATCGTACTTC.